These 28 T cell receptor beta chains were all obtained from the same sample, sequenced in a study of PD-1 blockade in classical Hodgkin lymphoma. The repertoire was sequenced with immunoSEQ multiplex PCR; TCRdb's copy has only in-frame clones and lacks some. Of 5,500 to 6,500 clones in the sample, roughly 70% were seen once. Time point noted: cycle 4 day 1 (C4D1), after five to seven weeks of nivolumab. No patient escaped relapse after autologous stem cell transplantation, and brentuximab vedotin exposure varied. The study isolated CD8+ T cells from thawed PBMCs by magnetic negative selection. Sequenced material: CD8+ T cells from blood, taken before the fourth cycle of nivolumab. All receptors come from a human donor with classical Hodgkin lymphoma.

This chain links TRBV29-1 with TRBJ2-7; TRBD1 matches at 8 bases. CDR1 and CDR2 (germline): SQVTM, ANQGSEA. The CDR3 totals 13 residues. V lost 5 bases, J lost 2 bases, and 5 bases stayed unmatched. The CDR3 bases are TGCAGCGTTCGACAGGGGTTCCCCTACGAGCAGTACTTC. This sequence encodes CSVRQGFPYEQYF.

CDR3 sequence reads: CASSLGRVDTEAFF. For the CDR3, the DNA is TGTGCCAGCAGTTTGGGCAGGGTTGACACTGAAGCTTTCTTT. The chain uses TRBV27 and TRBJ1-1; weak D call: TRBD1 (5 bases). V was cut by 3 bases and J by 3 bases, with 11 bases left in between. The CDR3 sequence is 14 residues long. CDR1 MNHEY and CDR2 SMNVEV come from the germline V gene (reference sequence).

The chain is built from TRBV7-9 and TRBJ1-2; D is ambiguous. This CDR3 has 14 amino acids. CDR1 SEHNR and CDR2 FQNEAQ come from the germline V gene (reference sequence). The V end lost 4 bases, the J end lost 3 bases, and 12 bases lay between the germline ends. This CDR3 reads CASSSVQKDYGYTF. For the CDR3, the DNA is TGTGCCAGCAGCTCCGTACAGAAAGACTATGGCTACACCTTC.

The V gene is TRBV19, the J gene TRBJ1-2; D might be TRBD1 (5 bases). CDR3 length: 14 amino acids. The germline V gene has CDR1 LNHDA and CDR2 SQIVND (reference sequence). The V and J ends lost 3 bases and 4 bases respectively, with 12 bases between them. CDR3 in amino acids: CASSMPRAGYGYTF. CDR3 in DNA: TGTGCCAGTAGTATGCCCAGGGCTGGCTATGGCTACACCTTC.

This clone occurred once. This rearrangement joins TRBV6-6 to TRBJ2-1, with D possibly matching TRBD2 (7 bases). V lost 1 base to trimming and J lost 7 bases, with 17 bases between them. The CDR3 loop spans 16 amino acids. CDR1 and CDR2 from the germline V gene are MNHNY and SVGAGI (reference sequence). CDR3 loop: CASSYYWDKGGNEQFF. The CDR3 bases are TGTGCCAGCAGTTACTATTGGGACAAGGGGGGGAATGAGCAGTTCTTC.

With regard to this clone: Distinct nucleotide sequences in the sample also encode this CDR3. DNA of the CDR3: TGCAGCGTTGAGGGCCCGGGGAGGGAGTACGAGCAGTACTTC. It yields the protein CSVEGPGREYEQYF. The chain uses TRBV29-1 and TRBJ2-7, with TRBD2 matching over 7 bases. Germline V gene sequence: CDR1 SQVTM, CDR2 ANQGSEA. J gave up 4 bases and V 3 bases, and 9 bases lay outside the gene matches. The CDR3 length is 14 residues.

The chain carries TRBV2 and TRBJ2-7; TRBD1 is a possible D gene (6 bases). This CDR3 region has 14 residues. The germline V and J ends were trimmed by 0 bases and 5 bases, with 11 bases remaining between them. Germline CDR1 SNHLY, CDR2 FYNNEI. The CDR3 protein is CASSEALRGDEQYF. CDR3 DNA sequence: TGTGCCAGCAGTGAAGCTCTCAGGGGTGACGAGCAGTACTTC.

The V gene is TRBV19, the J gene TRBJ1-1, with no clear D. Germline loops: CDR1 LNHDA, CDR2 SQIVND (reference sequence). The CDR3 sequence is 13 residues long. V lost 4 bases, J lost 8 bases, and 14 bases lay in between. CDR3 DNA sequence: TGTGCCAGTAGTACTCCTCCGGGCAGGGAAGCTTTCTTT. Translated, it gives CASSTPPGREAFF.

The genes are TRBV4-2 and TRBJ2-7, with TRBD2 matching 7 bases. Germline V gene sequence: CDR1 LGHNA, CDR2 YNFKEQ. This CDR3 has 17 amino acids. V dropped 2 bases and J dropped 0; count of bases not matched to a gene: 10. The CDR3 reads CASSQIGGGGTSYEQYF. The CDR3, as DNA: TGTGCCAGCAGCCAAATCGGAGGCGGGGGTACCTCCTACGAGCAGTACTTC.

This clone was detected a few times. The V gene is TRBV9, the J gene TRBJ2-7; D gene uncertain. CDR3 length: 14 residues. Germline values: CDR1 SGDLS, CDR2 YYNGEE. Trimming left V 3 bases short and J 0 bases short, with 10 bases between. The CDR3 bases are TGTGCCAGCAGCGCCCTTGGGGACTCCTACGAGCAGTACTTC. Its translation is CASSALGDSYEQYF. Full variable domain (rest looked up from reference TRBV9 and TRBJ2-7): DSGVTQTPKHLITATGQRVTLRCSPRSGDLSVYWYQQSLDQGLQFLIQYYNGEERAKGNILERFSAQQFPDLHSELNLSSLELGDSALYFCASSALGDSYEQYFGPGTRLTVT.

The rearrangement uses TRBV7-8 and TRBJ2-1; D is uncertain. Germline V gene sequence: CDR1 SGHVS, CDR2 FQNEAQ. This CDR3 has 11 amino acids. V was cut by 4 bases and J by 7 bases, with 5 bases left in between. In DNA, the CDR3 is TGTGCCAGCAGCTCGAGGAATGAGCAGTTCTTC. This gives the protein CASSSRNEQFF.

The chain links TRBV4-1 to TRBJ2-4, with 8 bases matching TRBD2. CDR3 length: 17 amino acids. Germline V lookup: CDR1 MGHRA, CDR2 YSYEKL. The J segment lost 9 bases and the V segment lost 1 base, leaving 14 bases of the junction unmatched. The CDR3 DNA is TGCGCCAGCAGCCAAGCCACAGGGAGGTTAGCGGGACCCATTCAGTACTTC. Its protein is CASSQATGRLAGPIQYF.

This chain links TRBV7-9 with TRBJ1-5; D remains ambiguous. The CDR3 is 15 amino acids. V lost 2 bases to trimming and J lost 2 bases, with 10 bases between them. Germline assignment: CDR1 SEHNR and CDR2 FQNEAQ (reference sequence). The CDR3 DNA reads as TGTGCCAGCAGCTTATCCGCTGCGGGCAATCAGCCCCAGCATTTT. Encoded protein: CASSLSAAGNQPQHF. Looking up the rest from reference TRBV7-9 and TRBJ1-5 gives the full variable domain: DTGVSQNPRHKITKRGQNVTFRCDPISEHNRLYWYRQTLGQGPEFLTYFQNEAQLEKSRLLSDRFSAERPKGSFSTLEIQRTEQGDSAMYLCASSLSAAGNQPQHFGDGTRLSIL.

This clone was seen a handful of times. CDR3 sequence (DNA): TGTGCCAGCAGCTTAACAGGACACCCCTATGGCTACACCTTC. This sequence encodes CASSLTGHPYGYTF. V is TRBV7-9 and J is TRBJ1-2, with a possible D match to TRBD1 (5 bases). Germline CDR1 reads SEHNR; CDR2 reads FQNEAQ (reference sequence). The CDR3 is made up of 14 amino acids. V lost 2 bases and J 4 bases, leaving 11 bases between the germline ends.

V is TRBV7-6 and J is TRBJ2-5; D might be TRBD1 (5 bases). The CDR3 is made up of 16 amino acids. Germline lookup yields CDR1 SGHVS and CDR2 FNYEAQ. The V gene lost 0 bases and the J gene lost 7 bases, with 18 bases spanning the gap. CDR3 protein: CASSLATTDSVRTQYF. The CDR3 DNA reads as TGTGCCAGCAGCTTAGCAACGACCGACAGCGTGCGGACCCAGTACTTC.

As for this clone: Other DNA sequences in the sample encode the same CDR3. The chain combines TRBV4-2 with TRBJ1-1; 10 bases are shared with TRBD1. Germline CDR1 reads LGHNA; CDR2 reads YNFKEQ. The CDR3 length is 15 residues. J gave up 4 bases and V 1 base, and 3 bases lay outside the gene matches. CDR3 in amino acids: CASSQARTGGTEAFF. The CDR3 DNA reads as TGTGCCAGCAGCCAAGCCCGGACAGGGGGCACTGAAGCTTTCTTT.

V gene TRBV2 combines with J gene TRBJ2-5, with 11 nucleotides matching TRBD1. Unmatched junction bases numbered 13, after V lost 6 bases and J lost 7 bases. The CDR3 loop spans 16 amino acids. CDR1 is SNHLY, CDR2 FYNNEI, per germline. CDR3 DNA: TGTGCCAGCAGCCAATGGACAGGGGGCCTGGAAGGGACCCAGTACTTC. This sequence encodes CASSQWTGGLEGTQYF.

This chain uses TRBV9 with TRBJ1-4; D is unclear. Germline V lookup: CDR1 SGDLS, CDR2 YYNGEE. The CDR3 runs 14 residues. Trimming stripped 0 bases from V and 8 bases from J, with 11 bases between. The DNA for the CDR3 is TGTGCCAGCAGCGTAGCCGAGGAGGTCGAAAAACTGTTTTTT. Protein sequence: CASSVAEEVEKLFF.

The CDR3 protein is CASSQSQLTEAFF. The DNA for the CDR3 is TGTGCCAGCAGCCAATCTCAGCTGACTGAAGCTTTCTTT. This chain links TRBV16 with TRBJ1-1; unclear D gene. V lost 0 bases, J lost 5 bases, and 7 bases lay in between. CDR3 length: 13 amino acids. Germline V gene sequence: CDR1 KGHSY, CDR2 FQNENV.

The DNA for the CDR3 is TGTGCCAGCAGTGTTGCGAGCTCCTACAATGAGCAGTTCTTC. Amino acids: CASSVASSYNEQFF. The chain uses TRBV27 and TRBJ2-1; D remains ambiguous. CDR1 is MNHEY and CDR2 is SMNVEV in the germline V gene (reference sequence). V lost 5 bases and J 0 bases, leaving 8 bases between the germline ends. This CDR3 contains 14 residues.

DNA of the CDR3: TGCGCCAGCAGCCAAGAATCTACGGGAGGGCCATTCGGGGAGCAGTTCTTC. This translates into CASSQESTGGPFGEQFF. This chain uses TRBV4-1 with TRBJ2-1, with TRBD2 identical over 8 bases. Germline assignment: CDR1 MGHRA and CDR2 YSYEKL. With V trimmed by 0 bases and J by 10 bases, 14 bases remained unmatched. The CDR3 totals 17 residues.

The chain links TRBV2 to TRBJ1-4; 10 bases agree with TRBD1. Germline CDR1 is SNHLY and CDR2 is FYNNEI. The CDR3 is 15 amino acids. The V and J ends lost 8 bases and 7 bases, in that order; junction bases with no gene match: 10. The CDR3 coding sequence is TGTGCCAGCGATTTAGACAGGGGGCGCGTTGAAAAACTGTTTTTT. Amino acid sequence: CASDLDRGRVEKLFF.

The chain employs TRBV28 and TRBJ1-6; perhaps TRBD1 as D (5 bases). This CDR3 region has 16 residues. Trimming took 6 bases from V and 8 from J, leaving 20 bases between them. Germline CDR1 MDHEN, CDR2 SYDVKM. The CDR3 DNA is TGTGCCAGCAGCATGACAGTTCCTCCGATTTATTCACCCCTCCACTTT. Its translation is CASSMTVPPIYSPLHF.

The chain employs TRBV28 and TRBJ1-2, with D possibly TRBD1 on 6 matching bases. The CDR3 spans 16 residues. Germline CDR1 reads MDHEN; CDR2 reads SYDVKM. Between the trimmed V and J ends, which lost 5 bases and 4 bases, there was a span of 20 bases. In DNA, the CDR3 is TGTGCCAGCAGTATCACCTATCTTGGCAGGGGCTATGGCTACACCTTC. This sequence encodes CASSITYLGRGYGYTF.

The chain uses TRBV18 and TRBJ1-5; 9 bases align to TRBD1. The CDR3 extends over 15 amino acids. Germline CDR1 is KGHSH and CDR2 is LQKENI. The ends lost 4 bases at V and 6 bases at J; junction bases unmatched: 7. CDR3: CASSLGTGRGQPQHF. CDR3 nucleotide sequence: TGTGCCAGCTCACTCGGGACAGGGAGAGGTCAGCCCCAGCATTTT.

This clone came up a few times. The chain links TRBV4-2 to TRBJ2-2, with 13 bases lining up with TRBD2. Germline loops: CDR1 LGHNA, CDR2 YNFKEQ. The V gene end was trimmed by 0 bases and the J gene end by 4 bases; junction bases not matched to a gene: 8. CDR3 length: 19 residues. The CDR3 is CASSQDSIGLAGVTGELFF. Here the CDR3 DNA reads TGTGCCAGCAGCCAAGATTCAATCGGACTAGCGGGAGTCACCGGGGAGCTGTTTTTT.

The chain combines TRBV19 with TRBJ2-2; D gene uncertain. V was cut by 3 bases and J by 8 bases, with 28 bases left in between. The germline gives CDR1 LNHDA, CDR2 SQIVND (reference sequence). The CDR3 extends over 19 amino acids. This CDR3 reads CASSISMVFLTTDGGELFF. In nucleotides, the CDR3 is TGTGCCAGTAGTATCTCGATGGTCTTTCTAACGACCGATGGGGGGGAGCTGTTTTTT.

The V and J genes are TRBV5-1 and TRBJ1-1; 7 positions match TRBD1. CDR1 is SGHRS, CDR2 YFSETQ, per germline. V gave up 5 bases and J gave up 4 bases; unmatched junction bases: 5. The CDR3 sequence is 13 residues long. CDR3 sequence: CASSYDRATEAFF. As DNA, the CDR3 is TGCGCCAGCAGTTACGACAGGGCCACTGAAGCTTTCTTT.